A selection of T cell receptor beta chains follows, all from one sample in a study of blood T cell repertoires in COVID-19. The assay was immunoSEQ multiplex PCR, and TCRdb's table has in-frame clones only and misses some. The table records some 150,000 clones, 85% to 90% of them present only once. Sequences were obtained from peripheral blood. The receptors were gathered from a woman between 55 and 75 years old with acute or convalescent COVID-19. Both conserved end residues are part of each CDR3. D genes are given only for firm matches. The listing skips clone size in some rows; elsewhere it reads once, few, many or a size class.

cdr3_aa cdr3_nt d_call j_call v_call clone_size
CASSGLSSGVLQETQYF TGTGCCAGCAGCGGACTGTCTTCGGGGGTTCTCCAAGAGACCCAGTACTTC - TRBJ2-5 TRBV11-3 -
CASSLLRGRGEFF TGTGCCAGCAGTTTATTGCGGGGGAGGGGGGAGTTCTTC - TRBJ2-1 TRBV28 -
CASSRGDTSTDTQYF TGCGCCAGCAGCCGAGGGGACACTAGCACAGATACGCAGTATTTT - TRBJ2-3 TRBV4-3 -
CASSVAEGAAYNEQFF TGTGCCAGCAGCGTAGCAGAGGGGGCCGCCTACAATGAGCAGTTCTTC TRBD1 TRBJ2-1 TRBV9 -
CASSIAGVADTQYF TGTGCCAGTAGTATAGCAGGGGTAGCAGATACGCAGTATTTT - TRBJ2-3 TRBV19 -
CASKMDRGGANVLTF TGTGCCAGCAAAATGGACAGGGGTGGGGCCAACGTCCTGACTTTC TRBD1 TRBJ2-6 TRBV2 -
CASSFLQPGQGPYEQYF TGCGCCAGCAGCTTCCTCCAACCGGGACAGGGGCCCTACGAGCAGTACTTC TRBD1 TRBJ2-7 TRBV5-1 -
CASSETGGIGPNQPQHF TGTGCCAGCAGTGAAACCGGGGGGATAGGGCCAAATCAGCCCCAGCATTTT - TRBJ1-5 TRBV25-1 -
CASSYRDSQDTQYF TGTGCCAGCAGTTACCGGGACAGCCAGGATACGCAGTATTTT TRBD1 TRBJ2-3 TRBV6-5 -
CASSHRDFSSGANVLTF TGTGCCAGCAGCCATAGGGACTTTAGCTCTGGGGCCAACGTCCTGACTTTC - TRBJ2-6 TRBV7-8 -
CASSSPGHPPYEQYF TGTGCCAGCAGTTCTCCGGGACACCCACCCTACGAGCAGTACTTC - TRBJ2-7 TRBV6-5 -
CASSATGEKNTEAFF TGTGCCAGCAGCGCCACAGGGGAGAAGAACACTGAAGCTTTCTTT TRBD1 TRBJ1-1 TRBV9 -
CASSQGQGIMSGYTF TGCGCCAGCAGCCAGGGACAGGGGATAATGAGTGGCTACACCTTC TRBD1 TRBJ1-2 TRBV4-3 -
CASSHPLAGTYEQYF TGTGCCAGCAGCCACCCACTAGCGGGAACCTACGAGCAGTACTTC TRBD2 TRBJ2-7 TRBV14 -
CASSPQGFGYTF TGTGCCAGTAGTCCGCAGGGGTTTGGCTACACCTTC - TRBJ1-2 TRBV19 -
CASSLAAVNYGYTF TGTGCCAGCAGCTTAGCGGCGGTCAACTATGGCTACACCTTC - TRBJ1-2 TRBV7-9 many
CASSEGAGWTEAFF TGTGCCAGCAGTGAAGGAGCAGGGTGGACTGAAGCTTTCTTT - TRBJ1-1 TRBV2 -
CASSVYIGRGYNSPLHF TGTGCCAGCAGCGTATATATTGGACGGGGCTATAATTCACCCCTCCACTTT - TRBJ1-6 TRBV14 -
CATSDGRSSGANVLTF TGTGCCACCAGTGACGGTCGAAGCTCTGGGGCCAACGTCCTGACTTTC - TRBJ2-6 TRBV24-1 -
CASSLGASGGPSTDTQYF TGTGCCAGCAGCTTAGGGGCTAGCGGGGGCCCTAGCACAGATACGCAGTATTTT TRBD2 TRBJ2-3 TRBV7-9 many
CASSEIRLAGETQYF TGTGCCAGCAGTGAGATCCGGCTAGCGGGAGAGACCCAGTACTTC TRBD2 TRBJ2-5 TRBV2 -
CASSESSGDTQYF TGCGCCAGCAGTGAGTCGAGCGGCGATACGCAGTATTTT - TRBJ2-3 TRBV10-2 -
CSASAGGNWAYGYTF TGCAGTGCTAGTGCTGGGGGGAACTGGGCCTATGGCTACACCTTC - TRBJ1-2 TRBV20-1 once
CASSIDFRNTEAFF TGTGCCAGTAGTATAGATTTCAGGAACACTGAAGCTTTCTTT - TRBJ1-1 TRBV19 once
CATAGGIGEKLFF TGTGCTACCGCGGGGGGCATAGGTGAAAAACTGTTTTTT - TRBJ1-4 TRBV7-7 -
CASSQDGTKREAFF TGCGCCAGCAGCCAAGACGGGACAAAAAGGGAAGCTTTCTTT - TRBJ1-1 TRBV4-1 -
CATSGGVTVSYEQYF TGTGCCACCAGCGGGGGGGTCACAGTTTCCTACGAGCAGTACTTC TRBD2 TRBJ2-7 TRBV15 -
CAISADRANQPQHF TGTGCCATCAGCGCAGACAGGGCCAATCAGCCCCAGCATTTT TRBD1 TRBJ1-5 TRBV10-3 -
CASSSPSGGLREQFF TGTGCCAGCAGCTCTCCTTCGGGAGGGCTTAGAGAGCAGTTCTTC TRBD2 TRBJ2-1 TRBV11-2 -
CASSLQGAWETQYF TGTGCCAGCAGCTTACAGGGGGCGTGGGAGACCCAGTACTTC TRBD1 TRBJ2-5 TRBV11-3 -
CASSHAYSGGTSYEQYF TGCGCCAGCAGCCACGCCTATTCAGGGGGGACCTCCTACGAGCAGTACTTC - TRBJ2-7 TRBV4-1 -
CASSRESQPQHF TGTGCCAGCAGCCGCGAGTCACAGCCCCAGCATTTT - TRBJ1-5 TRBV7-9 -
CASSGLGTANTGELFF TGTGCCAGTAGTGGGTTGGGGACAGCGAACACCGGGGAGCTGTTTTTT TRBD1 TRBJ2-2 TRBV19 many
CASSLTGSYEQYF TGCGCCAGCAGCCTGACAGGCTCCTACGAGCAGTACTTC - TRBJ2-7 TRBV5-1 -
CASSQGLGNQPQHF TGCGCCAGCAGCCAAGGGCTAGGTAATCAGCCCCAGCATTTT - TRBJ1-5 TRBV4-3 -
CASNPAGGSSYEQYF TGTGCCAGCAATCCAGCGGGGGGGTCGTCCTACGAGCAGTACTTC TRBD2 TRBJ2-7 TRBV7-2 -
CASSPGSLTYEQYF TGTGCCAGCAGCCCAGGCAGCCTGACCTACGAGCAGTACTTC - TRBJ2-7 TRBV5-6 -